This T cell receptor beta chain was identified in a study of OX40 agonist ivuxolimab in advanced cancers. Findings of the study overall: Normalized T-cell clonal expansion was also low in a subset of nonresponders.

CDR1 and CDR2 from the germline V gene are SGHNT and YENEEA. The CDR3 has 15 residues. J lost 2 bases, V lost 2 bases, and 3 bases had no gene match. Here immunoSEQ multiplex PCR was the method, and the copy in TCRdb shows in-frame clones only, minus some. The table includes tens of thousands of clones, 84% detected once. On this clone itself: What it binds is not known.

Samples were taken at baseline and on day 1 of cycles 4 and 7. V gene TRBV11-3 combines with J gene TRBJ2-3, with TRBD1 matching over 8 bases. This specimen consisted of CD4+ or CD8+ T cells sorted from blood, obtained in a trial of the OX40 agonist ivuxolimab. The clonotype was recovered from an adult with an advanced solid tumor such as melanoma, head and neck, liver or kidney cancer. The CDR3, as DNA: TGTGCCAGCAGCTTATCCAGGGGGCCCACAGATACGCAGTATTTT. Protein sequence: CASSLSRGPTDTQYF.